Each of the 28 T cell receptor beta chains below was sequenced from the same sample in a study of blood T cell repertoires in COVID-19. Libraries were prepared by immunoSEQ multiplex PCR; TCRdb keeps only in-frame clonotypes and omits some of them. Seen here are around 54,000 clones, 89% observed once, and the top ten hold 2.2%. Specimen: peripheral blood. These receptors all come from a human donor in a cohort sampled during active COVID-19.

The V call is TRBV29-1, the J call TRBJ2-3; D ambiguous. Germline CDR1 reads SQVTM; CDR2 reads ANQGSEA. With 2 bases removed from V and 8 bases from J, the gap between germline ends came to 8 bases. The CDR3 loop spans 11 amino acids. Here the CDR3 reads CSVETAVTQYF. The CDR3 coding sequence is TGCAGCGTTGAAACCGCAGTTACGCAGTATTTT.

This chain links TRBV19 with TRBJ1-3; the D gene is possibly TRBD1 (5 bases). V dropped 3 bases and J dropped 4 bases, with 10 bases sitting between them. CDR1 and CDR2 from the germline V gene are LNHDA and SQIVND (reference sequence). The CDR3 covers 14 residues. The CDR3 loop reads CASSIAGFGNTIYF. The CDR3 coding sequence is TGTGCCAGTAGTATCGCAGGGTTCGGAAACACCATATATTTT.

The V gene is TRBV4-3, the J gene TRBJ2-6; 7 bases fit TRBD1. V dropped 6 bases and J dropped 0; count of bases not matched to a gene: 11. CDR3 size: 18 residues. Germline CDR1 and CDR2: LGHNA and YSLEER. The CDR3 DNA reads TGCGCCAGCAGTCAATATGACAGGGCAAACTCTGGGGCCAACGTCCTGACTTTC. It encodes CASSQYDRANSGANVLTF.

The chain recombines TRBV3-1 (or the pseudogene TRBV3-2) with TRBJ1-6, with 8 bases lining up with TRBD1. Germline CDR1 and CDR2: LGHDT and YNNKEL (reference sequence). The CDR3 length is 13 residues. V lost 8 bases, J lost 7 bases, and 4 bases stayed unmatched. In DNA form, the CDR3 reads TGTGCCAGCGCGGGACAGGTCAATTCACCCCTCCACTTT. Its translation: CASAGQVNSPLHF.

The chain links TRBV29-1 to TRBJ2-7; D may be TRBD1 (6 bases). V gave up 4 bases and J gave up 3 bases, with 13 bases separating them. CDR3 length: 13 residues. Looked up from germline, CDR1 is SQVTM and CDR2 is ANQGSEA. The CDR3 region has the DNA TGCAGCGTTGGAGAACAGGGTGGCTACGAGCAGTACTTC. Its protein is CSVGEQGGYEQYF.

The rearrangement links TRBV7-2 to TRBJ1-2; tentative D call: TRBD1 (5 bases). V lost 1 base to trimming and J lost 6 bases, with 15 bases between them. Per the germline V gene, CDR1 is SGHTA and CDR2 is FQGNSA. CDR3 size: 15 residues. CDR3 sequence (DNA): TGTGCCAGCAGCTTAGAAGGGTTGGGGGGGAATGGCTACACCTTC. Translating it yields CASSLEGLGGNGYTF.

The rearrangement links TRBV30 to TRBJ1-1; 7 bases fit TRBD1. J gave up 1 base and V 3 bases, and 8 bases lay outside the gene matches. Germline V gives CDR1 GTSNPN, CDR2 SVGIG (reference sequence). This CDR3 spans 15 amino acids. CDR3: CAWSPTTGTNTEAFF. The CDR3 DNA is TGTGCCTGGAGCCCAACGACAGGGACGAACACTGAAGCTTTCTTT.

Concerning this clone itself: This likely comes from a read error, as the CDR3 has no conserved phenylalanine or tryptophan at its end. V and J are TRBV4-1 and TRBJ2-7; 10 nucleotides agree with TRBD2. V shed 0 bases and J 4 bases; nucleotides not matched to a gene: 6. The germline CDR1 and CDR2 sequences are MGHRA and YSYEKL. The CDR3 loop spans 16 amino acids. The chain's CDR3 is CASSQEAAGGPYEQYL. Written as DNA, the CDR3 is TGCGCCAGCAGCCAAGAAGCAGCGGGAGGGCCGTACGAGCAGTACCTC.

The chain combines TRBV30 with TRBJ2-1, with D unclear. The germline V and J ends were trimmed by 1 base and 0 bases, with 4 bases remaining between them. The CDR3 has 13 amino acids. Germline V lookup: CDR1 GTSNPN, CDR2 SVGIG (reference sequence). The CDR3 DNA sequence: TGTGCCTGGAGTGGAGCCTCCTACAATGAGCAGTTCTTC. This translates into CAWSGASYNEQFF.

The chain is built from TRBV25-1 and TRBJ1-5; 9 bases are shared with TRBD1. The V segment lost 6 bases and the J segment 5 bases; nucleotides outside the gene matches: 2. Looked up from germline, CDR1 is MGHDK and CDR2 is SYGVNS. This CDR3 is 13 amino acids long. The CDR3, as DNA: TGTGCCAGCAGGGGACAGGGCGATCAGCCCCAGCATTTT. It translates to CASRGQGDQPQHF.

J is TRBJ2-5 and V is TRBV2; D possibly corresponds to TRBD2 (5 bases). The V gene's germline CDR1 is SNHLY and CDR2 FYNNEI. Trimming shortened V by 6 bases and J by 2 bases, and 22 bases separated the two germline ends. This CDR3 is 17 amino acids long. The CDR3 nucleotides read TGTGCCAGCAGGGCCCTCAGTGATTCTAGCTGGCAAGAGACCCAGTACTTC. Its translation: CASRALSDSSWQETQYF.

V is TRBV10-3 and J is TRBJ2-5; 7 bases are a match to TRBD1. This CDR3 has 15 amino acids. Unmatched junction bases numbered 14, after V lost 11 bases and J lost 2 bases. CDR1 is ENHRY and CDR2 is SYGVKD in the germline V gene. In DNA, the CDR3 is TGTGCCTCGCGACAGGGCCTTACGATTCAAGAGACCCAGTACTTC. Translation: CASRQGLTIQETQYF.

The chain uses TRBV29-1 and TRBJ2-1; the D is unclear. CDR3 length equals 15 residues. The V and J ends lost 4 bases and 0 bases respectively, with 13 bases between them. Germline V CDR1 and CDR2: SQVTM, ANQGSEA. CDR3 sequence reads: CSVVVFPSSYNEQFF. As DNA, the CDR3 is TGCAGCGTTGTGGTGTTTCCGAGCTCCTACAATGAGCAGTTCTTC.

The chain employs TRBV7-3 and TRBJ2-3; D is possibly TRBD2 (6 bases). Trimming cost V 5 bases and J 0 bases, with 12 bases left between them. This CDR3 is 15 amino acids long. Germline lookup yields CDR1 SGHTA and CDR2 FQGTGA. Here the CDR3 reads CASSRSGSSTDTQYF. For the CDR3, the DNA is TGTGCCAGCAGCCGTAGCGGAAGCAGCACAGATACGCAGTATTTT.

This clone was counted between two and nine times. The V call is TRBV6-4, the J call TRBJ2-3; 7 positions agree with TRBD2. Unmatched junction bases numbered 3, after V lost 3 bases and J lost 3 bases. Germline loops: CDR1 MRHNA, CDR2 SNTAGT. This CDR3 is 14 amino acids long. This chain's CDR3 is CASSEVSGTDTQYF. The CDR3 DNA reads TGTGCCAGCAGTGAGGTTAGCGGGACAGATACGCAGTATTTT.

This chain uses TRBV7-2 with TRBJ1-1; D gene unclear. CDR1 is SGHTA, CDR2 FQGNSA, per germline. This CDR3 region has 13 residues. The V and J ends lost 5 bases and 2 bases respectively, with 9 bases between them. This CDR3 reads CASSIGINTEAFF. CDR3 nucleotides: TGTGCCAGCAGCATCGGGATTAACACTGAAGCTTTCTTT.

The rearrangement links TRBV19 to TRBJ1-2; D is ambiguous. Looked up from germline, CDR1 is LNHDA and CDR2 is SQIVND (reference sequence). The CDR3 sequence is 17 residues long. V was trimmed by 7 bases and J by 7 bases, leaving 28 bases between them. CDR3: CASNWQTAINPPSGYTF. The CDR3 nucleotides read TGTGCCAGTAATTGGCAGACGGCCATCAACCCACCTAGTGGCTACACCTTC.

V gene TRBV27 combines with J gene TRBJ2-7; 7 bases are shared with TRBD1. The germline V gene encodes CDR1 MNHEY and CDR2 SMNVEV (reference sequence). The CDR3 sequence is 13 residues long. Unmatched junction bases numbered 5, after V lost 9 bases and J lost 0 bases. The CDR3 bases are TGTGCCAGGCCCGGGGACAGCTCCTACGAGCAGTACTTC. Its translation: CARPGDSSYEQYF.

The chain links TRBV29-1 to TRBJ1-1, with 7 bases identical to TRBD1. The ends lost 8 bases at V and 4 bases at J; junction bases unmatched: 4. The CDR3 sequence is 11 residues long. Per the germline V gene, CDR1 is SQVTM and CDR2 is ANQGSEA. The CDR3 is CSLNRGTEAFF. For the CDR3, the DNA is TGCAGCCTTAACAGGGGCACTGAAGCTTTCTTT.

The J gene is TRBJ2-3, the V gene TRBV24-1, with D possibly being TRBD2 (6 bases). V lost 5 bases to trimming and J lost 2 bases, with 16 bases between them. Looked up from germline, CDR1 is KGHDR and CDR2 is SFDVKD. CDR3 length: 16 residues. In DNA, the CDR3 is TGTGCCACCAGTGGCGGGGCCGCCGGGATCACAGATACGCAGTATTTT. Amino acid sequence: CATSGGAAGITDTQYF.

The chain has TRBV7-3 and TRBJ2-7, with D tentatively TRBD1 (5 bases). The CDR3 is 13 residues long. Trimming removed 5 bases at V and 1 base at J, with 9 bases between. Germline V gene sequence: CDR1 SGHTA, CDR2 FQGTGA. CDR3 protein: CASSPPGSYEQYF. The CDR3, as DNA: TGTGCCAGCAGCCCTCCAGGGTCCTACGAGCAGTACTTC.

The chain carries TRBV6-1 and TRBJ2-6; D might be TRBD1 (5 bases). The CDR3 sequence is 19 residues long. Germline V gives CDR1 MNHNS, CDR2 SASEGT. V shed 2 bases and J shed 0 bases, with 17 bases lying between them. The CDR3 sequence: CASSETPGLASSGANVLTF. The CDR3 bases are TGTGCCAGCAGTGAAACCCCAGGGCTTGCGAGCTCTGGGGCCAACGTCCTGACTTTC.

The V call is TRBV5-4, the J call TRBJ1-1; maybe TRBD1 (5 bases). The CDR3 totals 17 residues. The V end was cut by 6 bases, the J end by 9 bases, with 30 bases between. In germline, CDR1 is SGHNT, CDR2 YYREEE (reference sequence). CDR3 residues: CASNPGHPQIDLFKAFF. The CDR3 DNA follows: TGTGCCAGCAACCCCGGACATCCCCAAATCGATTTGTTCAAAGCTTTCTTT.

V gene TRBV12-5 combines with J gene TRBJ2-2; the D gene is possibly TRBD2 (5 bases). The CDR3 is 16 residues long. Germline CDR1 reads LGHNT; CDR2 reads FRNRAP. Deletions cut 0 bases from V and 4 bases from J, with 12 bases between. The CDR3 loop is CASGLVLGGSTGELFF. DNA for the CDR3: TGTGCTAGTGGTTTGGTACTAGGTGGGAGCACCGGGGAGCTGTTTTTT.

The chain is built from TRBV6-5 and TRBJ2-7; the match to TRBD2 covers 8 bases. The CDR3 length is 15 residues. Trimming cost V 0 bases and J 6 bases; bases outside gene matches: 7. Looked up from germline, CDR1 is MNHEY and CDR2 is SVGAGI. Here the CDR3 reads CASSYSISGNREQYF. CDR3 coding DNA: TGTGCCAGCAGTTACTCAATTAGCGGGAACCGCGAGCAGTACTTC.

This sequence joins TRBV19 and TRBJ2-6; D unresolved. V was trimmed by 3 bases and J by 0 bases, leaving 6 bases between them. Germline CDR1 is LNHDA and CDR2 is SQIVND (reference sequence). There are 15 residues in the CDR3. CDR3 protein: CASSIGSSGANVLTF. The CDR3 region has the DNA TGTGCCAGTAGTATTGGCAGCTCTGGGGCCAACGTCCTGACTTTC.

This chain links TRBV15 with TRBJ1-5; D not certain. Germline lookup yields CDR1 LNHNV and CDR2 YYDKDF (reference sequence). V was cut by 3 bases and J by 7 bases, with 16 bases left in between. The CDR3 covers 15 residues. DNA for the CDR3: TGTGCCACCAGCAGCGGCAGGTCGGAGGTACAGCCCCAGCATTTT. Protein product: CATSSGRSEVQPQHF.

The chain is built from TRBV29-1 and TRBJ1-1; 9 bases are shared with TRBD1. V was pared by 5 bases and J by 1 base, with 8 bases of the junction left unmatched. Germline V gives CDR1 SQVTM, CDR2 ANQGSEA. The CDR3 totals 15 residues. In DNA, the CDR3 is TGCAGCGTTCACACCACAGGGGGCACGAACACTGAAGCTTTCTTT. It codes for CSVHTTGGTNTEAFF.